The 20 T cell receptor beta chains reported below all come from one sample, sequenced in a study of identical twins. TCRdb analysed the 5' RACE reads with MiXCR anew, one entry per CDR3 protein. The sample holds a few hundred thousand distinct CDR3 sequences; about a fifth are singletons and the top ten take roughly an eighth. The sample comprised naive T cells sorted from blood. The receptors were sampled from a man over 45 in good health.

The gene calls are TRBV6-4 and TRBJ1-1, with D hard to call. The CDR3 loop spans 14 amino acids. Germline values: CDR1 MRHNA, CDR2 SNTAGT. The V gene lost 4 bases and the J gene lost 1 base, with 10 bases spanning the gap. CDR3 coding DNA: TGTGCCAGCAGTGTTGAGACCGGGAACACTGAAGCTTTCTTT. Protein: CASSVETGNTEAFF.

Only a few counts were recorded for this clonotype. The gene calls are TRBV25-1 and TRBJ1-2; no clear D gene. Germline assignment: CDR1 MGHDK and CDR2 SYGVNS. This CDR3 region has 11 residues. V dropped 1 base and J dropped 8 bases, with 5 bases sitting between them. The CDR3 DNA sequence: TGTGCCAGCAGTGAATCTGAGGGCTACACCTTC. It is translated as CASSESEGYTF.

This clonotype was detected a few times. The V call is TRBV20-1, the J call TRBJ2-4; 9 positions match TRBD2. The germline V gene encodes CDR1 DFQATT and CDR2 SNEGSKA (reference sequence). After removal of 3 bases from V and 4 bases from J, the junction contained 1 base not matched to a gene. The CDR3 totals 13 residues. Here the CDR3 DNA reads TGCAGTGCTAGGGGACTAGCAAAAAACATTCAGTACTTC. Translation gives CSARGLAKNIQYF.

J is TRBJ1-1 and V is TRBV20-1; no clear D. Per the germline V gene, CDR1 is DFQATT and CDR2 is SNEGSKA (reference sequence). The CDR3 consists of 12 residues. V was shortened by 0 bases and J by 0 bases, with 2 bases between the two germline ends. The CDR3 reads CSARDLNTEAFF. The CDR3 DNA reads TGCAGTGCTAGAGATCTGAACACTGAAGCTTTCTTT.

This clonotype has only a few counts. The V and J genes are TRBV2 and TRBJ2-2, with D perhaps TRBD1 (6 bases). The ends were cut back, 6 bases at V and 1 base at J, with 9 bases in the middle. The germline V gene has CDR1 SNHLY and CDR2 FYNNEI. The CDR3 spans 14 residues. The CDR3 nucleotides are TGTGCCAGCAGACAACAGGGGAACACCGGGGAGCTGTTTTTT. Its translation: CASRQQGNTGELFF.

This clonotype showed up many times. The J gene is TRBJ2-3, the V gene TRBV6-2 or TRBV6-3; TRBD2 matches 9 bases. The CDR3 length is 17 residues. Germline V lookup: CDR1 MNHEY, CDR2 SVGEGT. J lost 4 bases, V lost 5 bases, and 13 bases had no gene match. The DNA of the CDR3 is TGTGCCAGCAGTCCACGCGGGCGGGGGGGCCGAGCAGATACGCAGTATTTT. Amino acid sequence: CASSPRGRGGRADTQYF.

This clonotype has a count of ten or more. V is TRBV29-1 and J is TRBJ2-7, with D unresolved. The CDR3 length is 11 residues. Trimming left V 6 bases short and J 6 bases short, with 12 bases between. Germline lookup yields CDR1 SQVTM and CDR2 ANQGSEA. CDR3 residues: CSVREYSEQYF. The CDR3 DNA is TGCAGCGTGCGCGAGTACTCCGAGCAGTACTTC.

This clonotype was seen many times. V gene TRBV20-1 combines with J gene TRBJ2-3, with 8 bases fitting TRBD2. Germline assignment: CDR1 DFQATT and CDR2 SNEGSKA (reference sequence). This CDR3 spans 18 amino acids. Trimming cost V 2 bases and J 9 bases; bases outside gene matches: 22. The CDR3 bases are TGCAGTGCTAGAAGGATTGTGGGACTAGTTACGGGAGTGGACACGCAGTATTTT. It yields the protein CSARRIVGLVTGVDTQYF.

This clonotype turned up a few times. The J gene is TRBJ1-4, the V gene TRBV27, with a tentative D call TRBD1 (6 bases). CDR3 length: 18 amino acids. V was trimmed by 8 bases and J by 8 bases, leaving 30 bases between them. Germline V gene lookup returns CDR1 MNHEY and CDR2 SMNVEV (reference sequence). The CDR3 nucleotides read TGTGCCAGCGGACGTGGGGGACCGGGGGGGGCTGCTCCCGAAAAACTGTTTTTT. It codes for CASGRGGPGGAAPEKLFF.

This clonotype came up a few times. The V call is TRBV2, the J call TRBJ1-2; D not certain. The V end lost 0 bases, the J end lost 11 bases, and 10 bases lay between the germline ends. The CDR3 has 12 residues. Germline V lookup: CDR1 SNHLY, CDR2 FYNNEI. The CDR3 coding sequence is TGTGCCAGCAGTGAAGCCAGGTCACCGTACACCTTC. Translation: CASSEARSPYTF.

The chain is built from TRBV28 and TRBJ2-2; TRBD2 is a possible D gene (6 bases). CDR1 is MDHEN and CDR2 is SYDVKM in the germline V gene. Trimming pared 7 bases from V and 3 bases from J, leaving 18 bases between. This CDR3 is built from 16 residues. For the CDR3, the DNA is TGTGCCAGCACCACTACCGGGAGTGCTGACACCGGGGAGCTGTTTTTT. Its protein product is CASTTTGSADTGELFF.

V usage is TRBV29-1 and J usage is TRBJ2-3, with D possibly matching TRBD2 (6 bases). Germline V gene sequence: CDR1 SQVTM, CDR2 ANQGSEA. This CDR3 has 14 amino acids. V lost 7 bases, J lost 3 bases, and 17 bases lay in between. The CDR3: CSGGDWVGTDTQYF. The CDR3 DNA follows: TGCAGCGGGGGGGACTGGGTAGGGACAGATACGCAGTATTTT.

This clonotype was seen a few times. The chain has TRBV20-1 and TRBJ1-1; TRBD1 is a possible D gene (6 bases). V was pared by 0 bases and J by 2 bases, with 16 bases between. There are 16 residues in the CDR3. Germline V gives CDR1 DFQATT, CDR2 SNEGSKA (reference sequence). This chain's CDR3 is CSARDGAKGVNTEAFF. The CDR3 DNA follows: TGCAGTGCTAGAGATGGAGCCAAGGGGGTAAACACTGAAGCTTTCTTT.

V and J are TRBV11-1 and TRBJ2-3; 11 bases line up with TRBD2. This CDR3 is built from 19 residues. Germline values: CDR1 SGHAT, CDR2 FQDESV (reference sequence). V gave up 0 bases and J gave up 5 bases; unmatched junction bases: 13. The CDR3 nucleotides are TGTGCCAGCAGCTTAGCGCTAATAAGACTAGCGGGAAACCAAGATACGCAGTATTTT. Translating it yields CASSLALIRLAGNQDTQYF.

The CDR3 DNA is TGCAGTGCGGAGACTAGCGGGAGCTTTGAGCAGTACTTC. Translating it yields CSAETSGSFEQYF. The gene calls are TRBV20-1 and TRBJ2-7; 12 bases map to TRBD2. This CDR3 is built from 13 residues. V lost 6 bases and J lost 7; bases outside the gene matches: 7. Germline assignment: CDR1 DFQATT and CDR2 SNEGSKA (reference sequence).

The rearrangement joins TRBV7-2 to TRBJ2-1, with no clear D. V lost 6 bases, J lost 5 bases, and 14 bases lay in between. CDR3 length: 14 amino acids. CDR1 is SGHTA and CDR2 is FQGNSA in the germline V gene. CDR3 loop: CASRGLGTNNEQFF. CDR3 DNA: TGTGCCAGCAGAGGATTAGGAACCAACAATGAGCAGTTCTTC.

This clonotype was picked up many times. CDR3 loop: CASSSGTGQTGELFF. The CDR3 DNA is TGCGCCAGCAGCTCCGGGACAGGGCAGACCGGGGAGCTGTTTTTT. The chain has TRBV5-1 and TRBJ2-2; 9 bases are shared with TRBD1. The CDR3 has 15 amino acids. Germline V gene sequence: CDR1 SGHRS, CDR2 YFSETQ. V shed 3 bases and J 5 bases; nucleotides not matched to a gene: 5.

In this sample, this clonotype turned up many times. The chain couples TRBV10-3 to TRBJ1-1, with D unresolved. V was cut by 0 bases and J by 4 bases, with 9 bases left in between. The germline V gene has CDR1 ENHRY and CDR2 SYGVKD. The CDR3 covers 14 residues. CDR3: CAISESRLGTEAFF. CDR3 nucleotide sequence: TGTGCCATCAGTGAGTCCAGGCTGGGCACTGAAGCTTTCTTT.

The chain couples TRBV7-2 to TRBJ2-3; D tentatively reads TRBD1 or TRBD2 (5 bases each). Trimming stripped 1 base from V and 4 bases from J, with 9 bases between. CDR3 size: 14 residues. The germline V gene encodes CDR1 SGHTA and CDR2 FQGNSA. CDR3 region: CASSLVGTADTQYF. The CDR3 DNA reads TGTGCCAGCAGCTTAGTAGGGACCGCAGATACGCAGTATTTT.

The chain employs TRBV7-8 and TRBJ2-7, with 8 bases fitting TRBD1. The germline V gene has CDR1 SGHVS and CDR2 FQNEAQ. This CDR3 comprises 18 residues. V lost 0 bases, J lost 3 bases, and 13 bases stayed unmatched. This CDR3 reads CASSLASAGTGKSYEQYF. CDR3 nucleotide sequence: TGTGCCAGCAGCTTAGCGTCTGCGGGGACAGGCAAAAGCTACGAGCAGTACTTC.